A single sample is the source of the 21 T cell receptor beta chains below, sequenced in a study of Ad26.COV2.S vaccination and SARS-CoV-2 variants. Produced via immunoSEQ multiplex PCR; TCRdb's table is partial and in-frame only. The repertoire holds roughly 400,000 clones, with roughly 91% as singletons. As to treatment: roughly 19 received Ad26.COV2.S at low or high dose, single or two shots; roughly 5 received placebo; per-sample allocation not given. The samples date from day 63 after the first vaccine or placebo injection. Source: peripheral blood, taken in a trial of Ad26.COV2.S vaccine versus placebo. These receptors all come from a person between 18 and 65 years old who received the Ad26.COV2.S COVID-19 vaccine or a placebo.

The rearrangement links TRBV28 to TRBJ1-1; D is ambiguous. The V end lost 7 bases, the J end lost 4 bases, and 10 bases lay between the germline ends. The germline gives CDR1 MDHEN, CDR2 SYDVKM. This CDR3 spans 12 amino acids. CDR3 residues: CASTQETTEAFF. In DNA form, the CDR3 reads TGTGCCAGCACTCAGGAGACCACTGAAGCTTTCTTT.

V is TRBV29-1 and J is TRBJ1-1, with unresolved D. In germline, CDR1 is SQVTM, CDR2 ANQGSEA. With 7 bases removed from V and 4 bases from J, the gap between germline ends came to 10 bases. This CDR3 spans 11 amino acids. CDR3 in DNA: TGCAGCGGAGTAGGCGGCACTGAAGCTTTCTTT. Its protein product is CSGVGGTEAFF.

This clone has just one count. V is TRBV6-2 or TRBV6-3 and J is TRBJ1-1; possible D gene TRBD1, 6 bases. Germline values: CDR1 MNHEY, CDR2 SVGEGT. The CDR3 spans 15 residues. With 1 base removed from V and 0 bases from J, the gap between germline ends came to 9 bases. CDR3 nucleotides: TGTGCCAGCAGTTACTTGGGGACACTGAACACTGAAGCTTTCTTT. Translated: CASSYLGTLNTEAFF.

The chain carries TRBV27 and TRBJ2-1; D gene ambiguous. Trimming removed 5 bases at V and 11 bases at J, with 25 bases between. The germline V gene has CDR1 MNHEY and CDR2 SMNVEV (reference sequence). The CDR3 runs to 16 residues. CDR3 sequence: CASSLLGTAPTIQQFF. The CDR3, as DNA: TGTGCCAGCAGTCTCCTCGGAACAGCCCCTACAATTCAGCAGTTCTTC.

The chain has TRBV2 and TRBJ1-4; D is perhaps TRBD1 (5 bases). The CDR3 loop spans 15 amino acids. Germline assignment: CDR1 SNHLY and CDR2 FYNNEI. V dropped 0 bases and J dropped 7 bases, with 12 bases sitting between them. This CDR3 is CASSEASGRPEKLFF. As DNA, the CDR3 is TGTGCCAGCAGTGAAGCATCAGGGAGGCCTGAAAAACTGTTTTTT.

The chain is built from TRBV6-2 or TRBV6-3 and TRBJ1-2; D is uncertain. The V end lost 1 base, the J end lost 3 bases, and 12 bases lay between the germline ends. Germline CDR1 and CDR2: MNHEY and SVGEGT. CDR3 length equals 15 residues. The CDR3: CASSYWASRDYGYTF. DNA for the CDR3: TGTGCCAGCAGTTACTGGGCTAGTCGGGACTATGGCTACACCTTC.

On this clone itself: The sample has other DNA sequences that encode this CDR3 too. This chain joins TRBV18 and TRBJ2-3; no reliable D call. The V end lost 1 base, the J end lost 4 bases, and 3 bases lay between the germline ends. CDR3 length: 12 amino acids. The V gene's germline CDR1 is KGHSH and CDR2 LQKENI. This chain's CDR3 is CASSPLADTQYF. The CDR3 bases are TGTGCCAGCTCACCACTCGCAGATACGCAGTATTTT.

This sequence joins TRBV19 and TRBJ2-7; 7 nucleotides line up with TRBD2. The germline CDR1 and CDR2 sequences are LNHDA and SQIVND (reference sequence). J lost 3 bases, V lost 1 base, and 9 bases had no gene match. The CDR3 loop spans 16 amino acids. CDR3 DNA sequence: TGTGCCAGTAGTATAGCCCCGACTAGCAGCGACTACGAGCAGTACTTC. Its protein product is CASSIAPTSSDYEQYF.

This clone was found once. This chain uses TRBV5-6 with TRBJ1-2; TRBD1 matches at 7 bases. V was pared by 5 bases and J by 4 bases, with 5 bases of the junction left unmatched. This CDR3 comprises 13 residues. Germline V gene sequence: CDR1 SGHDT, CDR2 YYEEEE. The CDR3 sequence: CASSRDRLYGYTF. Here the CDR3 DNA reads TGTGCCAGCAGTAGGGACAGACTCTATGGCTACACCTTC.

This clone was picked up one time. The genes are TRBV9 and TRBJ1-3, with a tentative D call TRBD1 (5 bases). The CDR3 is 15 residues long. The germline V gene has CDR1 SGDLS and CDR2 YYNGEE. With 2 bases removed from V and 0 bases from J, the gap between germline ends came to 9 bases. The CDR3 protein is CASSVTGLSGNTIYF. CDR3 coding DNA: TGTGCCAGCAGCGTTACGGGGCTCTCTGGAAACACCATATATTTT.

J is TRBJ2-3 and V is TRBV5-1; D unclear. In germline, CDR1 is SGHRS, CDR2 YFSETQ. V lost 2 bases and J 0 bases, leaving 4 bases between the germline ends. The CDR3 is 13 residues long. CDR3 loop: CASSFLSTDTQYF. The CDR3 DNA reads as TGCGCCAGCAGCTTTTTAAGCACAGATACGCAGTATTTT.

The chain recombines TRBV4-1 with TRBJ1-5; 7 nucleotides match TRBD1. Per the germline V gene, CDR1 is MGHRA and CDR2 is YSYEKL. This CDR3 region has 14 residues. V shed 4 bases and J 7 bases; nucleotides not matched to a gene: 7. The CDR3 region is CASSRMGTEQPQHF. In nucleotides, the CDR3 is TGCGCCAGCAGCCGAATGGGGACAGAACAGCCCCAGCATTTT.

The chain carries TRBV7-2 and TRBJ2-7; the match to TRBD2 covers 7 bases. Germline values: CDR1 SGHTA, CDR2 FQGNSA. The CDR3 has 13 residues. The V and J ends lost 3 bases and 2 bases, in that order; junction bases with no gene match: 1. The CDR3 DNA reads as TGTGCCAGCAGCTTGACTAGCACCTACGAGCAGTACTTC. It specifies CASSLTSTYEQYF.

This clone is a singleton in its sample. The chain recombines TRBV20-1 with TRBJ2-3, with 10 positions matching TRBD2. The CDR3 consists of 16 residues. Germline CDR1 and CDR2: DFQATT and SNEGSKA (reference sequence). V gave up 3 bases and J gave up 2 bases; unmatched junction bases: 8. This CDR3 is CSASNPAGGNTDTQYF. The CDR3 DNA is TGCAGTGCTAGTAACCCAGCGGGAGGGAACACAGATACGCAGTATTTT.

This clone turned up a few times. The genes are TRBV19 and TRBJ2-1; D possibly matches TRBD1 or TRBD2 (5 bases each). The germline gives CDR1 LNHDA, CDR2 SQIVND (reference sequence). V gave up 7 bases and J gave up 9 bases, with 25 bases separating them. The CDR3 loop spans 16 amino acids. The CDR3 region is CASTAPGQPGGGEQFF. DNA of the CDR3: TGTGCCAGTACCGCCCCGGGGCAGCCCGGAGGTGGTGAGCAGTTCTTC.

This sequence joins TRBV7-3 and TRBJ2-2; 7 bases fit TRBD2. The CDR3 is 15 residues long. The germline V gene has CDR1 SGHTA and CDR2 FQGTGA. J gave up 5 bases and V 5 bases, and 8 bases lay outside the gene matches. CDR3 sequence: CASSTYGEGTGELFF. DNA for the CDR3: TGTGCCAGCAGCACATACGGGGAGGGAACCGGGGAGCTGTTTTTT.

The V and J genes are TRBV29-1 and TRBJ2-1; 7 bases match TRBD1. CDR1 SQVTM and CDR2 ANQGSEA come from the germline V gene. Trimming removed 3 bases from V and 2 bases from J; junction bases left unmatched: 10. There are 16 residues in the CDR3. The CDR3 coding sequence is TGCAGCGTTGATATCGGGACAGCAGGGGCCTACAATGAGCAGTTCTTC. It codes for CSVDIGTAGAYNEQFF.

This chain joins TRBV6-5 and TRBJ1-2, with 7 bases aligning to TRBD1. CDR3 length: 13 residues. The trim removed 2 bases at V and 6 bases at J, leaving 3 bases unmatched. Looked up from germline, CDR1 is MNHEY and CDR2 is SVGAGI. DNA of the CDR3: TGTGCCAGCAGTTACAGGGGGCTCGATGGCTACACCTTC. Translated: CASSYRGLDGYTF.

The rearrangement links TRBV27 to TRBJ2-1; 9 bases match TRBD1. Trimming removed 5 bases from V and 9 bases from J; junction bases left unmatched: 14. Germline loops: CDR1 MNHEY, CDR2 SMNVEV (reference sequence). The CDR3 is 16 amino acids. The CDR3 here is CASSAPLEDRGGEQFF. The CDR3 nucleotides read TGTGCCAGCAGTGCCCCCCTGGAGGACAGGGGAGGTGAGCAGTTCTTC.

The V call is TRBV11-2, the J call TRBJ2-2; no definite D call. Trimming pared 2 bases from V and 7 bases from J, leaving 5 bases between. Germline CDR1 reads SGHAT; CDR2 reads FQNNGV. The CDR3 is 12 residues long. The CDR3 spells CASSLINGELFF. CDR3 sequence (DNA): TGTGCCAGCAGCTTAATTAACGGGGAGCTGTTTTTT. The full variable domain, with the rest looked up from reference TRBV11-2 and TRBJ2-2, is EAGVAQSPRYKIIEKRQSVAFWCNPISGHATLYWYQQILGQGPKLLIQFQNNGVVDDSQLPKDRFSAERLKGVDSTLKIQPAKLEDSAVYLCASSLINGELFFGEGSRLTVL.

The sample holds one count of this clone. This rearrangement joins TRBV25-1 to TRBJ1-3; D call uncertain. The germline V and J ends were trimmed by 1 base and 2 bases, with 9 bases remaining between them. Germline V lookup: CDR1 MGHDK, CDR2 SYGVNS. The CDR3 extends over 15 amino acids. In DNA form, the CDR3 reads TGTGCCAGCAGTGAATCAAACGGGGCTGGAAACACCATATATTTT. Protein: CASSESNGAGNTIYF.